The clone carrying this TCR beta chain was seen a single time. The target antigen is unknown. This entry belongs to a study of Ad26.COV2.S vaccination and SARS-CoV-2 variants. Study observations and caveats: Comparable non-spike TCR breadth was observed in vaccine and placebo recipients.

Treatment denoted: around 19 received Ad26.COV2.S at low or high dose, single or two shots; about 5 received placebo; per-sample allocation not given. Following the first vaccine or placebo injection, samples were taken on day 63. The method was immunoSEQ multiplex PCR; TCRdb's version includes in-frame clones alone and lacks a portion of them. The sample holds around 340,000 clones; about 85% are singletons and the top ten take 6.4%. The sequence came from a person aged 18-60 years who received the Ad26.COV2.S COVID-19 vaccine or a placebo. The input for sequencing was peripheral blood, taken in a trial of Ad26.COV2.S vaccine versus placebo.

The CDR3 nucleotides read TGTGCCACCAGCAGAGTCCATAAACGCGAGCAGTACTTC. This gives the protein CATSRVHKREQYF. V and J are TRBV15 and TRBJ2-7; D is unclear. Germline assignment: CDR1 LNHNV and CDR2 YYDKDF (reference sequence). The length of the CDR3 is 13 residues. V shed 1 base and J shed 6 bases, with 10 bases lying between them.